The 22 T cell receptor beta chains below all came from one sample that was sequenced in a study of blood T cell repertoires in COVID-19. Produced via immunoSEQ multiplex PCR; TCRdb's table is partial and in-frame only. The sample records over 200,000 clones, 87% being singletons. The sample consisted of PBMCs or T cells enriched from blood (not recorded which). The receptors shown here come from a man under 40 who had recovered from COVID-19.

This clone has just a few counts. The J gene is TRBJ2-2, the V gene TRBV5-8; 10 bases are a match to TRBD2. Trimming removed 3 bases from V and 5 bases from J; junction bases left unmatched: 4. The CDR3 contains 15 residues. The germline CDR1 and CDR2 sequences are SGHTS and YDEGEE. The CDR3 sequence: CASSSQREGTGELFF. In DNA form, the CDR3 reads TGTGCCAGCAGCTCGCAGCGGGAGGGTACCGGGGAGCTGTTTTTT.

This chain joins TRBV3-1 (or the pseudogene TRBV3-2) and TRBJ1-3; D is unresolved. This CDR3 has 16 residues. From germline, CDR1 is LGHDT and CDR2 YNNKEL (reference sequence). Deletions cut 0 bases from V and 2 bases from J, with 11 bases between. The CDR3 region is CASSQDLTIPGNTIYF. In DNA form, the CDR3 reads TGTGCCAGCAGCCAAGATCTAACGATACCTGGAAACACCATATATTTT.

This sequence joins TRBV6-2 or TRBV6-3 and TRBJ2-5; 7 positions match TRBD1. CDR3 length: 14 residues. Per the germline V gene, CDR1 is MNHEY and CDR2 is SVGEGT. The junction had 8 bases not matched to a gene; V was cut back by 6 bases and J by 4 bases. The CDR3 DNA follows: TGTGCCAGCAGCCAGACAGGGTCTGGAGAGACCCAGTACTTC. Its protein is CASSQTGSGETQYF.

The gene calls are TRBV11-2 and TRBJ2-1, with TRBD2 matching over 8 bases. Trimming cost V 0 bases and J 6 bases; bases outside gene matches: 4. The CDR3 is 15 residues long. CDR1 and CDR2 from the germline V gene are SGHAT and FQNNGV. The CDR3 nucleotides read TGTGCCAGCAGCTTAGAAAGGACTAGCCGCAATGAGCAGTTCTTC. This encodes CASSLERTSRNEQFF.

The chain is built from TRBV2 and TRBJ2-3; TRBD1 matches 9 bases. The CDR3 covers 15 residues. In germline, CDR1 is SNHLY, CDR2 FYNNEI. Unmatched junction bases numbered 8, after V lost 6 bases and J lost 4 bases. The CDR3 region is CASRTGQGVADTQYF. The CDR3 region has the DNA TGTGCCAGCAGAACGGGACAGGGAGTGGCAGATACGCAGTATTTT.

The V call is TRBV5-1, the J call TRBJ2-7, with TRBD1 matching 11 bases. Germline V lookup: CDR1 SGHRS, CDR2 YFSETQ. With V trimmed by 4 bases and J by 6 bases, 9 bases remained unmatched. The CDR3 covers 15 residues. CDR3 loop: CASSRTGTGGGEQYF. In DNA form, the CDR3 reads TGCGCCAGCAGCCGCACCGGGACAGGGGGGGGCGAGCAGTACTTC.

The J gene is TRBJ1-2, the V gene TRBV7-2; D possibly corresponds to TRBD1 (6 bases). The CDR3 is 12 residues long. V was clipped by 6 bases and J by 7 bases, with 12 bases between them. Germline assignment: CDR1 SGHTA and CDR2 FQGNSA. The CDR3 protein is CASRDHRAGYTF. In DNA form, the CDR3 reads TGTGCCAGCAGGGACCACAGGGCTGGCTACACCTTC.

The chain has TRBV19 and TRBJ2-5, with a tentative D call TRBD1 (7 bases). Looked up from germline, CDR1 is LNHDA and CDR2 is SQIVND (reference sequence). The CDR3 length is 17 residues. Deletions cut 0 bases from V and 4 bases from J, with 18 bases between. In DNA, the CDR3 is TGTGCCAGTAGTATAGATGGGGACAGAAACGGGGGAGAGACCCAGTACTTC. Its protein is CASSIDGDRNGGETQYF.

The chain uses TRBV18 and TRBJ1-5; D is uncertain. The CDR3 covers 13 residues. V was shortened by 0 bases and J by 7 bases, with 7 bases between the two germline ends. CDR1 is KGHSH and CDR2 is LQKENI in the germline V gene. CDR3 region: CASSPPEAQPQHF. The CDR3 nucleotides are TGTGCCAGCTCACCACCGGAGGCCCAGCCCCAGCATTTT.

The V call is TRBV6-2 or TRBV6-3, the J call TRBJ1-1; the D is unclear. CDR3 length equals 12 residues. Germline-derived CDR1 and CDR2 are MNHEY and SVGEGT. Trimming shortened V by 2 bases and J by 5 bases, and 6 bases separated the two germline ends. The DNA for the CDR3 is TGTGCCAGCAGTTACAGGGAGACTGAAGCTTTCTTT. Protein: CASSYRETEAFF.

The genes are TRBV5-4 and TRBJ2-7; the match to TRBD1 covers 7 bases. V gave up 4 bases and J gave up 3 bases; unmatched junction bases: 7. From germline, CDR1 is SGHNT and CDR2 YYREEE (reference sequence). This CDR3 is built from 14 residues. The CDR3 sequence: CASSPRGQRYEQYF. The DNA of the CDR3 is TGTGCCAGCAGCCCCCGGGGACAGCGCTACGAGCAGTACTTC. The variable domain in full, completed from reference TRBV5-4 and TRBJ2-7, reads ETGVTQSPTHLIKTRGQQVTLRCSSQSGHNTVSWYQQALGQGPQFIFQYYREEENGRGNFPPRFSGLQFPNYSSELNVNALELDDSALYLCASSPRGQRYEQYFGPGTRLTVT.

This clone showed up just once. The rearrangement joins TRBV5-4 to TRBJ2-1; D possibly corresponds to TRBD1 (6 bases). The germline V gene encodes CDR1 SGHNT and CDR2 YYREEE (reference sequence). With 0 bases removed from V and 5 bases from J, the gap between germline ends came to 12 bases. The CDR3 extends over 15 amino acids. The CDR3 region is CASSLVDRDHNEQFF. Here the CDR3 DNA reads TGTGCCAGCAGCTTGGTGGACAGAGATCACAATGAGCAGTTCTTC.

The chain carries TRBV4-2 and TRBJ2-1; D is perhaps TRBD2 (6 bases). Germline lookup yields CDR1 LGHNA and CDR2 YNFKEQ. Trimming removed 0 bases from V and 8 bases from J, with 23 bases in between. The CDR3 sequence is 18 residues long. This CDR3 is CASSQDFIRRDEGYEQFF. Written as DNA, the CDR3 is TGTGCCAGCAGCCAAGATTTTATAAGGAGGGACGAGGGGTATGAGCAGTTCTTC.

This clone was found once. The chain combines TRBV9 with TRBJ1-6; possible D gene TRBD1, 5 bases. Germline V gives CDR1 SGDLS, CDR2 YYNGEE. The CDR3 has 14 amino acids. The V end lost 6 bases, the J end lost 8 bases, and 15 bases lay between the germline ends. The CDR3 reads CASNPGREDSPLHF. The DNA of the CDR3 is TGTGCCAGCAACCCGGGACGGGAGGATTCACCCCTCCACTTT.

The genes are TRBV7-9 and TRBJ2-1, with 9 bases fitting TRBD1. The CDR3 loop spans 14 amino acids. The trim removed 6 bases at V and 8 bases at J, leaving 8 bases unmatched. Per germline, CDR1 SEHNR and CDR2 FQNEAQ (reference sequence). The CDR3 reads CASRPGTGPYEQFF. CDR3 bases: TGTGCCAGCAGGCCCGGGACAGGGCCTTATGAGCAGTTCTTC.

The chain recombines TRBV15 with TRBJ2-5; D uncertain. There are 14 residues in the CDR3. V was pared by 4 bases and J by 1 base, with 10 bases between. CDR1 is LNHNV, CDR2 YYDKDF, per germline (reference sequence). The CDR3 DNA follows: TGTGCCACCAGCACGGAGAGATTCCAAGAGACCCAGTACTTC. The encoded protein is CATSTERFQETQYF.

The chain couples TRBV12-3 or TRBV12-4 to TRBJ2-2; no firm D call. V lost 6 bases, J lost 8 bases, and 13 bases lay in between. CDR3 length: 13 amino acids. DNA for the CDR3: TGTGCCAGCAGCCCCTACCGAGCGGGGGAGCTGTTTTTT. It yields the protein CASSPYRAGELFF.

The chain joins TRBV11-2 to TRBJ2-5; TRBD1 might be the D (6 bases). Deletions cut 1 base from V and 2 bases from J, with 8 bases between. The V gene's germline CDR1 is SGHAT and CDR2 FQNNGV. This CDR3 has 14 residues. This chain's CDR3 is CASSLVQGQETQYF. The DNA for the CDR3 is TGTGCCAGCAGCTTAGTGCAGGGGCAAGAGACCCAGTACTTC.

V gene TRBV18 combines with J gene TRBJ2-1, with TRBD2 identical over 10 bases. Unmatched junction bases numbered 7, after V lost 3 bases and J lost 8 bases. The CDR3 sequence is 15 residues long. The germline gives CDR1 KGHSH, CDR2 LQKENI. CDR3 amino acids: CASSPRASGSYEQFF. For the CDR3, the DNA is TGTGCCAGCTCACCCCGGGCTAGCGGGAGCTATGAGCAGTTCTTC.

V gene TRBV19 combines with J gene TRBJ1-5; no clear D. V was pared by 6 bases and J by 4 bases, with 7 bases between. This CDR3 comprises 12 residues. Germline values: CDR1 LNHDA, CDR2 SQIVND (reference sequence). The CDR3 loop reads CASSLLNQPQHF. In DNA form, the CDR3 reads TGTGCCAGTAGCCTTCTTAATCAGCCCCAGCATTTT. Full variable domain (outside the CDR3, taken from reference TRBV19 and TRBJ1-5): DGGITQSPKYLFRKEGQNVTLSCEQNLNHDAMYWYRQDPGQGLRLIYYSQIVNDFQKGDIAEGYSVSREKKESFPLTVTSAQKNPTAFYLCASSLLNQPQHFGDGTRLSIL.

The chain uses TRBV12-2 and TRBJ1-5. TRBV12-2 is a known pseudogene. The CDR3 contains 13 residues. CDR3 sequence (DNA): TGTGCAAGTCGCTTAAGGTCGGGGCAGCCCCAGCATTTT. Its translation is CASRLRSGQPQHF.

The count of this clone is one. J is TRBJ2-1 and V is TRBV14, with 15 bases identical to TRBD2. The V gene end was trimmed by 3 bases and the J gene end by 0 bases; junction bases not matched to a gene: 9. CDR1 and CDR2 from the germline V gene are SGHDN and FVKESK. The CDR3 covers 20 residues. The CDR3 DNA sequence: TGTGCCAGCAGCCACCTAGGGGGACTAGCGGGAGGAAACTCCTACAATGAGCAGTTCTTC. Translation gives CASSHLGGLAGGNSYNEQFF.